This T cell receptor beta chain was retrieved from a study of cytomegalovirus exposure and HLA in healthy donors. Primers for the PCR totalled 60 Vbeta and 13 Jbeta. Repertoires were generated with immunoSEQ multiplex PCR, while TCRdb's copy carries only in-frame clones and drops some. The sample lists fewer than 75,000 clones; roughly 71% were seen once. Per germline, CDR1 LNHDA and CDR2 SQIVND (reference sequence). This CDR3 has 15 amino acids. Losses at the gene ends were 2 bases for V and 4 bases for J; bases not matched to a gene: 1. This clone occurred once. The sequencing input was PBMCs. The sequence was collected from a man in his 70s in good health and CMV-seronegative. This chain connects TRBV19 to TRBJ2-2, with 10 bases identical to TRBD2. The CDR3 DNA is TGTGCCAGTAGTATATGGACTAGCGGCACCGGGGAGCTGTTTTTT. Protein sequence: CASSIWTSGTGELFF.